The 2 T cell receptor beta chains reported below all come from one sample, sequenced in a study of immune evolution from preneoplasia to lung adenocarcinoma. Method: immunoSEQ multiplex PCR; TCRdb's copy keeps in-frame clones and lacks some. This table holds about 3,400 clones, 65% to 85% found once. The sample taken for sequencing was FFPE lung adenocarcinoma in situ tissue. These receptors were taken from a person aged 70 to 85 with lung adenocarcinoma.

This clone has a single count. The chain employs TRBV18 and TRBJ2-3, with 7 positions matching TRBD1. The CDR3 extends over 15 amino acids. From germline, CDR1 is KGHSH and CDR2 LQKENI. Losses at the gene ends were 5 bases for V and 0 bases for J; bases not matched to a gene: 5. CDR3 DNA: TGTGCCAGCTCAGGACTGACAGGGAGCACAGATACGCAGTATTTT. Its translation is CASSGLTGSTDTQYF.

This chain links TRBV10-1 with TRBJ2-7, with D maybe TRBD1 (6 bases). Between the trimmed V and J ends, which lost 3 bases and 6 bases, there was a span of 12 bases. CDR1 is WNHNN and CDR2 is SYGVQD in the germline V gene (reference sequence). This CDR3 spans 13 amino acids. The CDR3 region is CASSESGVGEQYF. The DNA of the CDR3 is TGCGCCAGCAGTGAATCAGGGGTTGGCGAGCAGTACTTC.